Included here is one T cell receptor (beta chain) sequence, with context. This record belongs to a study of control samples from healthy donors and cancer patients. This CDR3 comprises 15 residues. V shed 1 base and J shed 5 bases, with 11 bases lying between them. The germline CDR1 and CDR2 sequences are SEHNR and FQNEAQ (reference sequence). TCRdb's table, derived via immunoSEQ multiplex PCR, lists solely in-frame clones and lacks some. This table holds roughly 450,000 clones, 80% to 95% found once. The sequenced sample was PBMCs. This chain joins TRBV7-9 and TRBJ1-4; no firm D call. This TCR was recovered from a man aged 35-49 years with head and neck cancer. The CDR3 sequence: CASSLDGRENEKLFF. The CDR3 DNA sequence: TGTGCCAGCAGCTTAGACGGGAGGGAAAATGAAAAACTGTTTTTT.